This T cell receptor (beta chain) derives from a study of T cells in Graves' hyperthyroidism and ophthalmopathy. Looking at the study overall: Peripheral blood draws took place at initial diagnosis, ahead of any treatment. Study-level findings and limits: Blood samples included most of the expanded thyroid clonotypes exceeding 0.001.

In the case of this clonotype: Its antigen is as yet unknown.

Each ophthalmopathy patient scored at least 3 on the Clinical Activity Score and at least 4 on NOSPECS grade, with duration under 3 months. Diagnostic assessment was based on clinical symptoms, serum thyroxine and TRAb, thyroid ultrasound and orbital computed tomography. Template material for amplifying TCR beta CDR3 regions consisted of RNA transcripts. HTBI primers were used for first-round RT-PCR of the TCR CDR3. TCRdb called the multiplex PCR reads again in MiXCR, with one record for every CDR3 protein. This sample yields about 640,000 distinct CDR3 sequences, of which more than 14% are seen a single time; about 12% belongs to the top ten. CDR3 size: 14 residues. Germline values: CDR1 KGHDR, CDR2 SFDVKD. Trimming took 1 base from V and 3 from J, leaving 8 bases between them.

Specimen: blood. The clonotype comes from a woman aged 50 to 65 with Graves' ophthalmopathy. The chain has TRBV24-1 and TRBJ1-2; the D is unclear. CDR3 sequence: CATSDFRADYGYTF. The CDR3 DNA reads TGTGCCACCAGTGATTTTAGAGCAGACTATGGCTACACCTTC.